The T cell receptor beta chain under discussion was sequenced for a study of shared clonotypes between healthy human individuals. DNA at around 210 ng, tens of thousands of T cell genomes, went into sorted-subset replicate PCRs. As handled by the study authors: ImmunoSEQ only sent back junction sequences with no quality scores, so filtering was done differently. TCRdb's copy holds only in-frame clones and misses some; the assay was immunoSEQ multiplex PCR. V, J and clone size were drawn from that table, and D and trimming were deduced from the DNA. The sample contains about 2 million clones, roughly 95% of which appear only once. The V and J ends lost 5 bases and 5 bases respectively, with 14 bases between them. This CDR3 is built from 14 residues. CDR1 is SEHNR, CDR2 FQNEAQ, per germline (reference sequence). On this clone: Its antigen is not identified.

Selected positively for CCR7 and CD45RO-negative, naive CD8 cells excluded terminally differentiated effector memory CD45RA+ cells. Overall study findings and caveats: The study sampled only blood, and tissue repertoires likely differ.

Specimen: naive CD8+ T cells sorted from blood. The chain uses TRBV7-9 and TRBJ2-3; D might be TRBD1 or TRBD2, each matching 6 bases. This clonotype was obtained from a young man in good health. This chain's CDR3 is CASSDLRGEDTQYF. In DNA form, the CDR3 reads TGTGCCAGCAGCGATCTTAGGGGGGAAGATACGCAGTATTTT.